These 25 T cell receptor beta chains originate from one sample sequenced in a study of shared clonotypes between healthy human individuals. The assay was immunoSEQ multiplex PCR, and TCRdb's table has in-frame clones only and misses some. The sample lists over a million clones, around 97% occurring once. Material: naive CD4+ T cells sorted from blood. Subset indicated: CD45RA+ positively selected. The receptors stem from a young man in good health.

The rearrangement joins TRBV6-1 to TRBJ2-5; 11 nucleotides match TRBD1. This CDR3 has 18 amino acids. V lost 2 bases, J lost 1 base, and 9 bases stayed unmatched. CDR1 and CDR2 (germline): MNHNS, SASEGT. The CDR3 reads CASSEFEYGTGGQETQYF. CDR3 in DNA: TGTGCCAGCAGTGAATTTGAGTATGGGACAGGGGGCCAAGAGACCCAGTACTTC.

The chain couples TRBV28 to TRBJ2-1, with D possibly matching TRBD2 (5 bases). Between the trimmed V and J ends, which lost 2 bases and 0 bases, there was a span of 17 bases. This CDR3 contains 18 residues. The V gene's germline CDR1 is MDHEN and CDR2 SYDVKM. This CDR3 reads CASSLKVLGSVSYNEQFF. In DNA, the CDR3 is TGTGCCAGCAGTTTAAAGGTTCTTGGGAGCGTCTCCTACAATGAGCAGTTCTTC. Full variable domain (outside the CDR3, taken from reference TRBV28 and TRBJ2-1): DVKVTQSSRYLVKRTGEKVFLECVQDMDHENMFWYRQDPGLGLRLIYFSYDVKMKEKGDIPEGYSVSREKKERFSLILESASTNQTSMYLCASSLKVLGSVSYNEQFFGPGTRLTVL.

The chain recombines TRBV10-1 with TRBJ2-7, with a tentative D call TRBD1 (6 bases). This CDR3 region has 14 residues. Germline CDR1 and CDR2: WNHNN and SYGVQD (reference sequence). Trimming removed 2 bases at V and 2 bases at J, with 10 bases between. The CDR3 region has the DNA TGCGCCAGCAGTGAGCACAGGGCCCCCTACGAGCAGTACTTC. Translation gives CASSEHRAPYEQYF.

This CDR3 is CASSIVPGRRQYF. In DNA, the CDR3 is TGTGCCAGCAGCATCGTACCGGGCCGACGGCAGTACTTC. The V call is TRBV11-3, the J call TRBJ2-7; D call uncertain. Germline loops: CDR1 SGHNT, CDR2 YENEEA. V dropped 5 bases and J dropped 9 bases, with 17 bases sitting between them. CDR3 length: 13 amino acids. Variable domain in full (rest from reference TRBV11-3 and TRBJ2-7): EAGVVQSPRYKIIEKKQPVAFWCNPISGHNTLYWYLQNLGQGPELLIRYENEEAVDDSQLPKDRFSAERLKGVDSTLKIQPAELGDSAVYLCASSIVPGRRQYFGPGTRLTVT.

CDR3 in DNA: TGTGCCAGCAGCTTGCCGGGAGGGATCGGGGAGCTGTTTTTT. Encoded protein: CASSLPGGIGELFF. The chain uses TRBV5-4 and TRBJ2-2; TRBD2 matches at 8 bases. This CDR3 has 14 residues. Germline CDR1 reads SGHNT; CDR2 reads YYREEE (reference sequence). V trimming: 1 base; J trimming: 7 bases; junction bases outside the gene matches: 3.

The chain links TRBV27 to TRBJ2-1, with a tentative D call TRBD2 (5 bases). With 4 bases removed from V and 0 bases from J, the gap between germline ends came to 10 bases. This CDR3 has 15 amino acids. Germline V CDR1 and CDR2: MNHEY, SMNVEV (reference sequence). CDR3 in amino acids: CASSSLGSSYNEQFF. CDR3 nucleotide sequence: TGTGCCAGCAGTTCTTTGGGGAGCTCCTACAATGAGCAGTTCTTC.

The rearrangement links TRBV11-2 to TRBJ1-1, with D possibly being TRBD1 (5 bases). Deletions cut 2 bases from V and 4 bases from J, with 17 bases between. Germline CDR1 SGHAT, CDR2 FQNNGV. The CDR3 extends over 16 amino acids. Written as DNA, the CDR3 is TGTGCCAGCAGCTTACTCCTATTTCGGGGGAGCACTGAAGCTTTCTTT. Translating gives CASSLLLFRGSTEAFF. Based on the CDR3 plus reference TRBV11-2 and TRBJ1-1, the full variable domain is EAGVAQSPRYKIIEKRQSVAFWCNPISGHATLYWYQQILGQGPKLLIQFQNNGVVDDSQLPKDRFSAERLKGVDSTLKIQPAKLEDSAVYLCASSLLLFRGSTEAFFGQGTRLTVV.

About this clone itself: Other DNA sequences of this sample code for an identical CDR3. The V gene is TRBV5-1, the J gene TRBJ1-3; D unclear. Trimming took 5 bases from V and 2 from J, leaving 11 bases between them. The CDR3 is 14 amino acids. The germline CDR1 and CDR2 sequences are SGHRS and YFSETQ. This CDR3 is CASSLEAAGNTIYF. CDR3 coding DNA: TGCGCCAGCAGTTTAGAGGCTGCTGGAAACACCATATATTTT.

This sequence joins TRBV27 and TRBJ2-7, with 9 bases aligning to TRBD2. This CDR3 contains 14 residues. V trimming: 6 bases; J trimming: 5 bases; junction bases outside the gene matches: 8. Germline V gene lookup returns CDR1 MNHEY and CDR2 SMNVEV (reference sequence). The chain's CDR3 is CASRIGLAFDEQYF. As DNA, the CDR3 is TGTGCCAGCAGAATAGGACTAGCGTTCGACGAGCAGTACTTC.

The V gene is TRBV28, the J gene TRBJ2-3, with D hard to call. Trimming removed 4 bases at V and 7 bases at J, with 3 bases between. Germline V lookup: CDR1 MDHEN, CDR2 SYDVKM. There are 10 residues in the CDR3. The CDR3 protein is CASSSYTQYF. The CDR3 DNA sequence: TGTGCCAGCAGTTCCTATACGCAGTATTTT.

The chain uses TRBV15 and TRBJ1-5, with no clear D. The germline CDR1 and CDR2 sequences are LNHNV and YYDKDF (reference sequence). CDR3 length: 13 amino acids. The V end lost 0 bases, the J end lost 8 bases, and 8 bases lay between the germline ends. CDR3: CATSRDPGEPQHF. CDR3 nucleotides: TGTGCCACCAGCAGAGATCCAGGCGAGCCCCAGCATTTT.

V and J are TRBV10-1 and TRBJ1-2, with 8 bases matching TRBD1. The CDR3 loop spans 13 amino acids. Germline V gives CDR1 WNHNN, CDR2 SYGVQD (reference sequence). V was clipped by 3 bases and J by 7 bases; unmatched bases: 4. CDR3 protein: CASSDRTGSGYTF. The CDR3 DNA is TGCGCCAGCAGTGATAGGACAGGGAGTGGCTACACCTTC.

The J gene is TRBJ1-4, the V gene TRBV11-2, with 9 nucleotides matching TRBD1. The CDR3 is 15 residues long. CDR1 and CDR2 (germline): SGHAT, FQNNGV. V shed 1 base, J shed 7 bases, and the junction held 4 bases outside the gene matches. This CDR3 is CASSLGDRAGEKLFF. In DNA form, the CDR3 reads TGTGCCAGCAGCTTAGGGGACAGGGCAGGTGAAAAACTGTTTTTT.

Remarks on this clone: Different DNA sequences within this sample yield the same CDR3. The genes are TRBV19 and TRBJ2-2; D might be TRBD1 (5 bases). From germline, CDR1 is LNHDA and CDR2 SQIVND (reference sequence). CDR3 size: 14 residues. The V end lost 3 bases, the J end lost 1 base, and 6 bases lay between the germline ends. CDR3 DNA sequence: TGTGCCAGTAGTATCGACAGGAACACCGGGGAGCTGTTTTTT. This sequence encodes CASSIDRNTGELFF.

V is TRBV5-6 and J is TRBJ1-3, with D unresolved. V shed 0 bases and J shed 0 bases, with 7 bases lying between them. Germline V lookup: CDR1 SGHDT, CDR2 YYEEEE. CDR3 size: 15 residues. CDR3 DNA: TGTGCCAGCAGCTTGGTCAGCCGCTCTGGAAACACCATATATTTT. Encoded protein: CASSLVSRSGNTIYF.

This sequence joins TRBV6-5 and TRBJ2-7, with unresolved D. Germline V CDR1 and CDR2: MNHEY, SVGAGI. V was cut by 8 bases and J by 4 bases, with 9 bases left in between. The CDR3 has 11 amino acids. The CDR3 nucleotides are TGTGCCAGCGGCTCTCGGTACGAGCAGTACTTC. Translation gives CASGSRYEQYF.

The chain has TRBV25-1 and TRBJ2-7; D is ambiguous. V lost 4 bases to trimming and J lost 3 bases, with 13 bases between them. Germline V gene sequence: CDR1 MGHDK, CDR2 SYGVNS. This CDR3 contains 14 residues. The CDR3 nucleotides are TGTGCCAGCAGTGGGGCTGGACGCCTCTACGAGCAGTACTTC. Protein product: CASSGAGRLYEQYF.

The rearrangement joins TRBV7-6 to TRBJ2-5; a possible D gene is TRBD1 (6 bases). CDR3 length equals 14 residues. CDR1 is SGHVS and CDR2 is FNYEAQ in the germline V gene. Trimming cost V 4 bases and J 6 bases, with 15 bases left between them. This chain's CDR3 is CASSSRYRAKTQYF. The CDR3 nucleotides are TGTGCCAGCAGCTCCCGGTACAGGGCGAAGACCCAGTACTTC.

This CDR3 is CASSIDRGGVYNEQFF. The DNA of the CDR3 is TGTGCCAGTAGTATAGATCGGGGCGGGGTATACAATGAGCAGTTCTTC. The rearrangement links TRBV19 to TRBJ2-1, with D tentatively TRBD2 (6 bases). Germline CDR1 is LNHDA and CDR2 is SQIVND (reference sequence). The length of the CDR3 is 16 residues. Trimming cost V 0 bases and J 4 bases, with 13 bases left between them.

This clone showed up just once. The chain employs TRBV2 and TRBJ1-2; TRBD1 matches at 8 bases. Germline V gives CDR1 SNHLY, CDR2 FYNNEI. The trim removed 6 bases at V and 1 base at J, leaving 13 bases unmatched. The CDR3 is made up of 17 amino acids. CDR3 sequence reads: CASRGRGTGDNNYGYTF. Here the CDR3 DNA reads TGTGCCAGCAGGGGCAGGGGGACAGGCGATAATAACTATGGCTACACCTTC.

The chain is built from TRBV5-1 and TRBJ1-3, with D unclear. V was trimmed by 5 bases and J by 0 bases, leaving 9 bases between them. Germline CDR1 reads SGHRS; CDR2 reads YFSETQ. The CDR3 runs to 14 residues. The CDR3 spells CASRKLDSGNTIYF. The CDR3 nucleotides are TGCGCCAGCAGAAAACTGGACTCTGGAAACACCATATATTTT.

Concerning this clone: Within the sample, other DNA sequences also encode this same CDR3. This chain connects TRBV5-1 to TRBJ2-1; TRBD2 agrees at 7 bases. CDR3 length: 16 amino acids. The germline V gene has CDR1 SGHRS and CDR2 YFSETQ. V lost 4 bases to trimming and J lost 0 bases; unmatched junction nucleotides: 7. The CDR3 protein is CASSLGGGSSYNEQFF. CDR3 DNA: TGCGCCAGCAGCCTGGGAGGCGGGAGCTCCTACAATGAGCAGTTCTTC.

The rearrangement joins TRBV18 to TRBJ1-2, with D possibly TRBD1 on 5 matching bases. Germline lookup yields CDR1 KGHSH and CDR2 LQKENI. The germline V and J ends were trimmed by 6 bases and 6 bases, with 14 bases remaining between them. This CDR3 is built from 13 residues. The CDR3 DNA reads TGTGCCAGCTCTTGGGGGACTGGCGATGGCTACACCTTC. It is translated as CASSWGTGDGYTF.

This chain connects TRBV4-1 to TRBJ2-5; D remains ambiguous. CDR1 is MGHRA, CDR2 YSYEKL, per germline. V dropped 0 bases and J dropped 4 bases, with 12 bases sitting between them. The CDR3 length is 15 residues. CDR3: CASSQEVGPAETQYF. In DNA, the CDR3 is TGCGCCAGCAGCCAAGAAGTAGGGCCGGCAGAGACCCAGTACTTC.

The V and J genes are TRBV9 and TRBJ2-2, with D perhaps TRBD1 (6 bases). With 2 bases removed from V and 3 bases from J, the gap between germline ends came to 11 bases. This CDR3 comprises 15 residues. Germline V gene data show CDR1 as SGDLS and CDR2 as YYNGEE. The CDR3 region has the DNA TGTGCCAGCAGCGTCAGGGGTTCTGACACCGGGGAGCTGTTTTTT. Protein: CASSVRGSDTGELFF.